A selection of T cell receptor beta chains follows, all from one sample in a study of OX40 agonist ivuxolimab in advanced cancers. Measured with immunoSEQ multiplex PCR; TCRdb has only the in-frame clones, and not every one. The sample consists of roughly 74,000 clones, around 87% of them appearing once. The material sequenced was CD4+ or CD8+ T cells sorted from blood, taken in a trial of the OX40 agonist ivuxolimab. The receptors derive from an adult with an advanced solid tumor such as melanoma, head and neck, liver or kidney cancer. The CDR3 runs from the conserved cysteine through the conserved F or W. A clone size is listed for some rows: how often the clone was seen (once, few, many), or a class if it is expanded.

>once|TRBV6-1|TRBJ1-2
CASSSPVDYGYTF
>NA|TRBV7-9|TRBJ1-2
CASSLVPSFYGYTF
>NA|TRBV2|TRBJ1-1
CASRDSQGAAEAFF
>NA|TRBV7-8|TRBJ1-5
CASSPRGARGNQPQHF
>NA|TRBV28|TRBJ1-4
CASSFAGQGLEKLFF
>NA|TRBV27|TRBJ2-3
CASSKWDANTDTQYF
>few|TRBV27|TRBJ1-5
CASSSAGTNQPQHF
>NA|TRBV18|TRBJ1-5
CASSSAGTGRQPQHF
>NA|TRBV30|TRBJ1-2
CAWGLQGAQRNYGYTF
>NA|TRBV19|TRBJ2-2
CASSTGQSSTGELFF
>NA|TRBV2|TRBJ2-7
CASGTGEAYEQYF
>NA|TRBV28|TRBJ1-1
CASSLIQGFMNTEAFF
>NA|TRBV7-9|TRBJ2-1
CASRSISSYNEQFF
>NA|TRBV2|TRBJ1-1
CAASRGLNTEAFF
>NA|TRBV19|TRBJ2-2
CASNRPAGGTGELFF
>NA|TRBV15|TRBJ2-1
CATSRDKDRSTNEQFF
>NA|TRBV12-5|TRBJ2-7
CASGPRAGYEQYF
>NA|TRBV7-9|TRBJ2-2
CASPTGNANTGELFF
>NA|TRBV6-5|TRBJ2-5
CASRDFAETQYF
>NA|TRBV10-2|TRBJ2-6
CASRGQGAGGANVLTF
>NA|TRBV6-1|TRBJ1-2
CASRGQLHLSNGYTF
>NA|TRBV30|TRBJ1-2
CAWSSEGGYGYTF
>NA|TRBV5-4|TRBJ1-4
CASSLGDRNNEKLFF
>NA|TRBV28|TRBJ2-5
CASSFSGLAETQYF
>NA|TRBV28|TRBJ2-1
CASSSLAGSYNEQFF
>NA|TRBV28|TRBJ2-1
CASSDRQGASNEQFF
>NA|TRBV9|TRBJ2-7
CASSVGLAGVESYEQYF
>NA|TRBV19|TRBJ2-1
CASSRAAPGLAGISEQFF
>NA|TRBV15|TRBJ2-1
CAVRRGLQGGNEQFF
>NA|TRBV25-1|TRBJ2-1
CASSEGLAGVNEQFF
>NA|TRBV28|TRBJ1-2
CASSFEQGSYGYTF
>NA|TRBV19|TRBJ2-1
CASSMLAGDVRRYNEQFF